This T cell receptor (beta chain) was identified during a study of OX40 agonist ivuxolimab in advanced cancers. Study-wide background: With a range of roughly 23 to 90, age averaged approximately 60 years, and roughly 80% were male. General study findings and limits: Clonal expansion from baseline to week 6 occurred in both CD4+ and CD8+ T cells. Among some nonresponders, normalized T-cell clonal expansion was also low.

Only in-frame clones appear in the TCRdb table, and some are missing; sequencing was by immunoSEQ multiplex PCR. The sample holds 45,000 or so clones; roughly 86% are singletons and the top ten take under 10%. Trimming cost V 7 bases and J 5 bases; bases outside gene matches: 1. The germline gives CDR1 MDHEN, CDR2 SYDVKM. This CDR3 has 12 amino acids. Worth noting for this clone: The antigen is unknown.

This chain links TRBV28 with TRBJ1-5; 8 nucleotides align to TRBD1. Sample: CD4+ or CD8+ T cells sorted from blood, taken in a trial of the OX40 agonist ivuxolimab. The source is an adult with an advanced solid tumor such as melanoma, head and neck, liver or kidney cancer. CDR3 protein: CASKTGDQPQHF. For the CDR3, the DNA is TGTGCCAGCAAGACAGGGGATCAGCCCCAGCATTTT.